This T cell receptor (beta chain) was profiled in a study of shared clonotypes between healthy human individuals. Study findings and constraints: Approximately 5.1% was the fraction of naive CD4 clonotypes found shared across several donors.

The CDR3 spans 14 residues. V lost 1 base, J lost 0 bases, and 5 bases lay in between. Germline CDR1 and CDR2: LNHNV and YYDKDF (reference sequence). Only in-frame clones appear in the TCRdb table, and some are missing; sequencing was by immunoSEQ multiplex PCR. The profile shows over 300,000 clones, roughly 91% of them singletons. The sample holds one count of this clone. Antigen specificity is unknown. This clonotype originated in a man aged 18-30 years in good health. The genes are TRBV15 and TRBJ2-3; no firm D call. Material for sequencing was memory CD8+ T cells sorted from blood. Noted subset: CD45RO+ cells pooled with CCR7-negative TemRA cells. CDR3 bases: TGTGCCACCAGCAGAGGTGGCAGCACAGATACGCAGTATTTT. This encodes CATSRGGSTDTQYF.